The text below deals with one T cell receptor beta chain. Its antigen remains unidentified. The sample originates from a study of beta chain features in type 1 diabetes. Study information: Across every sample, almost 110,000,000 sorted cells were examined in total. General study findings and limits: cDNA-based reads could over-represent cells with high TCR expression. Shorter TCRB CDR3s, moderately but significantly so, were found in Type 1 diabetes patients in all four CD4+ subsets.

Germline CDR1 reads LNHDA; CDR2 reads SQIVND (reference sequence). The CDR3 extends over 14 amino acids. Trimming removed 5 bases from V and 5 bases from J; junction bases left unmatched: 4. cDNA synthesis used the whole RNA isolate, giving expressed TCRB sequences. Some clones are missing from TCRdb's copy, which holds only in-frame ones; the method was immunoSEQ multiplex PCR. Of about 150,000 clones in the sample, 10% were seen once. CD4+ naive, central memory, regulatory and stem cell-like memory subsets were isolated by sorting on CD45RO/CCR7/CD25/CD127/CD95/CD27. Every sorted population was more than 98% pure.

This chain joins TRBV19 and TRBJ2-2; 8 bases fit TRBD1. This TCR derives from a man younger than 40 with type 1 diabetes. Sequencing was done on a sample of central memory CD4+ T cells from blood. The CDR3 loop reads CASSPRTGTGELFF. CDR3 sequence (DNA): TGTGCCAGTAGTCCGCGGACAGGGACCGGGGAGCTGTTTTTT. Full variable domain (rest looked up from reference TRBV19 and TRBJ2-2): DGGITQSPKYLFRKEGQNVTLSCEQNLNHDAMYWYRQDPGQGLRLIYYSQIVNDFQKGDIAEGYSVSREKKESFPLTVTSAQKNPTAFYLCASSPRTGTGELFFGEGSRLTVL.